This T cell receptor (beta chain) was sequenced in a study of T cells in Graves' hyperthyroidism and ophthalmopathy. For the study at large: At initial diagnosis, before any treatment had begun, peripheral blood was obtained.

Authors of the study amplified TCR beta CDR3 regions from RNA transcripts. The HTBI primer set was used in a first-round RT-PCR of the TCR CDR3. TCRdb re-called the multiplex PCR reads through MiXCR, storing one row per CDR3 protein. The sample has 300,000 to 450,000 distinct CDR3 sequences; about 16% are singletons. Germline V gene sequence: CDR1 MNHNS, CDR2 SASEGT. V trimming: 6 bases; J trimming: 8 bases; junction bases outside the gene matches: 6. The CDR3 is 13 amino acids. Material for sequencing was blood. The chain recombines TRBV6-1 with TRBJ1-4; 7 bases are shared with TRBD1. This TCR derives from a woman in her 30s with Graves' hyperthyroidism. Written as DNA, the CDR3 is TGTGCCAGCAGGCACAGGGGTCGGGAAAAACTGTTTTTT. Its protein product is CASRHRGREKLFF.